Sequencing of this T cell receptor (beta chain) was carried out in a study of human T cells and chemical hapten exposure. This sample's time point: patch test 1, 2 weeks after DPC sensitization. Stated treatment: therapeutic diphenylcyclopropenone sensitization with weekly scalp DPC. Before extraction, the whole blood was not fractionated, and total RNA was taken from it. There are many counts of this clonotype. The germline CDR1 and CDR2 sequences are SGHVS and FNYEAQ. This CDR3 region has 13 residues. Trimming shortened V by 6 bases and J by 0 bases, and 7 bases separated the two germline ends. Using its own MiXCR run on the RACE reads, TCRdb lists one record per CDR3 protein. The sample consists of roughly 50,000 distinct CDR3 sequences, approximately 11% of them appearing once.

The V gene is TRBV7-6, the J gene TRBJ2-3, with D uncertain. The sequencing used whole blood, collected in connection with sensitization to the hapten diphenylcyclopropenone (DPC). The TCR originated in a woman aged 40 to 50 with alopecia areata. Some clones in this sample may be carry-over from other donors' samples. CDR3 amino acids: CASRPASTDTQYF. In DNA form, the CDR3 reads TGTGCCAGCAGGCCCGCTAGCACAGATACGCAGTATTTT. Filled out from reference TRBV7-6 and TRBJ2-3, the complete variable domain reads GAGVSQSPRYKVTKRGQDVALRCDPISGHVSLYWYRQALGQGPEFLTYFNYEAQQDKSGLPNDRFSAERPEGSISTLTIQRTEQRDSAMYRCASRPASTDTQYFGPGTRLTVL.